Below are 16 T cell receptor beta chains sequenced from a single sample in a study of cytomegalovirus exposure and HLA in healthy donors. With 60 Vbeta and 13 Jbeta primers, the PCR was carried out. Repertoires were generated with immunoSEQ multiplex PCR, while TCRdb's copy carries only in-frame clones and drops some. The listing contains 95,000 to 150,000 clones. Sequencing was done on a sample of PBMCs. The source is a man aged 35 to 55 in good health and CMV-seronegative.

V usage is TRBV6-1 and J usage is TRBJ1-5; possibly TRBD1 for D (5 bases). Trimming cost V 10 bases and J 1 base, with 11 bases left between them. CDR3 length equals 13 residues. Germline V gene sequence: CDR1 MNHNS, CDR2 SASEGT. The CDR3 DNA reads TGTGCCATAGGCAGGGCGAGCAATCAGCCCCAGCATTTT. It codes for CAIGRASNQPQHF.

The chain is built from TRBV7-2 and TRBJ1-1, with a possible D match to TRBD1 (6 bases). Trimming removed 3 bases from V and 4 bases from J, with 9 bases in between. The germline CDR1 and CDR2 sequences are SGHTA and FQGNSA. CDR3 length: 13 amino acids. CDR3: CASSFKTGTEAFF. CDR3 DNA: TGTGCCAGCAGCTTCAAGACAGGCACTGAAGCTTTCTTT.

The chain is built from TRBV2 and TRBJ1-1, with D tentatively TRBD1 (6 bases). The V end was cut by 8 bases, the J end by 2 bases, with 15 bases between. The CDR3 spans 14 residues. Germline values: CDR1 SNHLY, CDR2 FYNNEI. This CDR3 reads CASRWTDANTEAFF. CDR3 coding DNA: TGTGCCAGCCGCTGGACAGACGCAAACACTGAAGCTTTCTTT.

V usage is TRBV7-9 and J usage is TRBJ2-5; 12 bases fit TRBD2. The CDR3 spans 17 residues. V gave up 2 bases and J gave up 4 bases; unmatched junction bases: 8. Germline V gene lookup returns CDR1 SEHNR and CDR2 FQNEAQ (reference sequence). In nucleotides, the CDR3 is TGTGCCAGCAGCTTACGGGAGAAACTAGCGGGAGGAGAGACCCAGTACTTC. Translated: CASSLREKLAGGETQYF.

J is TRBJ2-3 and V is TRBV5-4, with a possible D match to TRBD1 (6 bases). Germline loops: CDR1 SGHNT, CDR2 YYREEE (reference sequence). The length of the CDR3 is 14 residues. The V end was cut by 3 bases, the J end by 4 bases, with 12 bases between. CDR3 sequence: CASSSLGASDTQYF. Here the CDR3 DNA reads TGTGCCAGCAGCTCCCTGGGGGCTTCAGATACGCAGTATTTT. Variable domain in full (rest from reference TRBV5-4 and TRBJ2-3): ETGVTQSPTHLIKTRGQQVTLRCSSQSGHNTVSWYQQALGQGPQFIFQYYREEENGRGNFPPRFSGLQFPNYSSELNVNALELDDSALYLCASSSLGASDTQYFGPGTRLTVL.

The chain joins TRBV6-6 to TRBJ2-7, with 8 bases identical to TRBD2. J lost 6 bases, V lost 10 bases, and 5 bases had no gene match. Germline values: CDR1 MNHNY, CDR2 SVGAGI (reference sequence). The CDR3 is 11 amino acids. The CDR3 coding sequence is TGTGCCACCGGGGGGGGCCGCGAGCAGTACTTC. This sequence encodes CATGGGREQYF.

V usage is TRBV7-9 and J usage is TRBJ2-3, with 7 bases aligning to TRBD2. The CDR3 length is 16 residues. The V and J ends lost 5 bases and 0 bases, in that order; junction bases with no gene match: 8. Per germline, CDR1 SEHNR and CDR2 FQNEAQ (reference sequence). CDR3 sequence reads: CASSPRSGVSTDTQYF. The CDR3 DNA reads TGTGCCAGCAGCCCTCGCAGCGGGGTTAGCACAGATACGCAGTATTTT. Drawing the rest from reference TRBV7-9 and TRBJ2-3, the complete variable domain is DTGVSQNPRHKITKRGQNVTFRCDPISEHNRLYWYRQTLGQGPEFLTYFQNEAQLEKSRLLSDRFSAERPKGSFSTLEIQRTEQGDSAMYLCASSPRSGVSTDTQYFGPGTRLTVL.

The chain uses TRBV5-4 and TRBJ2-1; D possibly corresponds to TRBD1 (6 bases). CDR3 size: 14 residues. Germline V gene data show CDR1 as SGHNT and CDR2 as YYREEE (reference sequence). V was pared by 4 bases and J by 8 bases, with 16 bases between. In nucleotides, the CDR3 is TGTGCCAGCAGCAGCAGGGGTCGTTTCGATGAGCAGTTCTTC. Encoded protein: CASSSRGRFDEQFF.

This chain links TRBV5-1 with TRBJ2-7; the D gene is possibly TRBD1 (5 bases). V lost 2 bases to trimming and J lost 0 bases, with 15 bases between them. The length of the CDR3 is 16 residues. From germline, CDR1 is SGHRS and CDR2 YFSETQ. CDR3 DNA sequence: TGCGCCAGCAGCTTAGGTAATGCAGGACACTCCTACGAGCAGTACTTC. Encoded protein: CASSLGNAGHSYEQYF. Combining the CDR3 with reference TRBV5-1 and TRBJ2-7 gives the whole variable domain KAGVTQTPRYLIKTRGQQVTLSCSPISGHRSVSWYQQTPGQGLQFLFEYFSETQRNKGNFPGRFSGRQFSNSRSEMNVSTLELGDSALYLCASSLGNAGHSYEQYFGPGTRLTVT.

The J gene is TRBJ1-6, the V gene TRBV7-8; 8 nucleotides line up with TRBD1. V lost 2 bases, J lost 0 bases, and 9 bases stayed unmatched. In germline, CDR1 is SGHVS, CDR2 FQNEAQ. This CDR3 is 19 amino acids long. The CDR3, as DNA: TGTGCCAGCAGCTTACGGCCCCAGGGGGCAAGCTCCTATAATTCACCCCTCCACTTT. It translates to CASSLRPQGASSYNSPLHF.

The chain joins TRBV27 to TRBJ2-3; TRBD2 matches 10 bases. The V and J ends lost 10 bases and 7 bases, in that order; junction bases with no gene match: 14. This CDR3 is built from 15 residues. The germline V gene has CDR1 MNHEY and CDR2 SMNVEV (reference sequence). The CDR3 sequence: CATQRGAGGPNTQYF. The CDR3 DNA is TGTGCCACCCAACGGGGAGCGGGAGGGCCGAATACGCAGTATTTT.

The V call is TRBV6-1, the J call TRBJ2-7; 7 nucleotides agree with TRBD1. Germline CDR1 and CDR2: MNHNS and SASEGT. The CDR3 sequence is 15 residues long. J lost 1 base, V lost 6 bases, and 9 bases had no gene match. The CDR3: CASREIWTGSYEQYF. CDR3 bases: TGTGCCAGCAGAGAGATCTGGACAGGATCCTACGAGCAGTACTTC.

The CDR3 protein is CASSLVLYEQYF. DNA of the CDR3: TGTGCCAGCAGCTTAGTACTCTACGAGCAGTACTTC. The chain joins TRBV7-8 to TRBJ2-7; D remains ambiguous. Germline V gives CDR1 SGHVS, CDR2 FQNEAQ. The length of the CDR3 is 12 residues. V lost 1 base to trimming and J lost 3 bases, with 4 bases between them.

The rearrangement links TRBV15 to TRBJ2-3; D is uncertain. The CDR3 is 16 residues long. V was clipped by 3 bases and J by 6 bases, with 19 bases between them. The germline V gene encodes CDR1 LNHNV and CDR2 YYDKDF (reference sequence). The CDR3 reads CATSSVAATRYDTQYF. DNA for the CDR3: TGTGCCACCAGCAGTGTCGCCGCCACGAGATATGATACGCAGTATTTT. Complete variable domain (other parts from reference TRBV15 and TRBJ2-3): DAMVIQNPRYQVTQFGKPVTLSCSQTLNHNVMYWYQQKSSQAPKLLFHYYDKDFNNEADTPDNFQSRRPNTSFCFLDIRSPGLGDTAMYLCATSSVAATRYDTQYFGPGTRLTVL.

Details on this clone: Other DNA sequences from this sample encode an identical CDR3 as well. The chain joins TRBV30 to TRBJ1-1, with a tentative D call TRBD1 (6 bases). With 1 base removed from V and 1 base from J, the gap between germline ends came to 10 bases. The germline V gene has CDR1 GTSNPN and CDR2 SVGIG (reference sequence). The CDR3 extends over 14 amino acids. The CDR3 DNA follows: TGTGCCTGGAGTGGGGACAAAAGGAACACTGAAGCTTTCTTT. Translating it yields CAWSGDKRNTEAFF. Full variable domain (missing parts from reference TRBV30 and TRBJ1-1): SQTIHQWPATLVQPVGSPLSLECTVEGTSNPNLYWYRQAAGRGLQLLFYSVGIGQISSEVPQNLSASRPQDRQFILSSKKLLLSDSGFYLCAWSGDKRNTEAFFGQGTRLTVV.

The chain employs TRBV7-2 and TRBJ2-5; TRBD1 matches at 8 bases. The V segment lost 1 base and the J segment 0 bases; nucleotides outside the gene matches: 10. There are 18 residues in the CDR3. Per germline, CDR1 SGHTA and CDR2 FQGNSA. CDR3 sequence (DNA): TGTGCCAGCAGCTTAGGTCAAACGGCAGGGGGCGACCAAGAGACCCAGTACTTC. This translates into CASSLGQTAGGDQETQYF.